The 17 T cell receptor beta chains below were found in one sample sequenced in a study of lymphopenia after photon versus proton radiotherapy. Libraries were prepared by immunoSEQ multiplex PCR; TCRdb keeps only in-frame clonotypes and omits some of them. The data hold more than 50,000 clones, with 83% observed a single time. The sample consisted of peripheral blood, taken from a patient treated with photon-based radiotherapy. Source of these receptors: a man between 45 and 60 years old with gastric cancer.

The J gene is TRBJ1-4, the V gene TRBV5-1; D gene uncertain. This CDR3 spans 15 amino acids. V was trimmed by 2 bases and J by 3 bases, leaving 11 bases between them. The germline V gene has CDR1 SGHRS and CDR2 YFSETQ. The CDR3 nucleotides are TGCGCCAGCAGCTTACAGACGGGATCTAATGAAAAACTGTTTTTT. Amino acids: CASSLQTGSNEKLFF.

This chain uses TRBV28 with TRBJ2-2; the D is unclear. Trimming pared 6 bases from V and 5 bases from J, leaving 10 bases between. Looked up from germline, CDR1 is MDHEN and CDR2 is SYDVKM. The CDR3 extends over 13 amino acids. In nucleotides, the CDR3 is TGTGCCAGCAGCTTAGTTGGGACCGGGGAGCTGTTTTTT. This translates into CASSLVGTGELFF.

This rearrangement joins TRBV2 to TRBJ2-3; 14 bases align to TRBD2. There are 20 residues in the CDR3. CDR1 and CDR2 (germline): SNHLY, FYNNEI. V shed 2 bases, J shed 4 bases, and the junction held 14 bases outside the gene matches. CDR3 nucleotides: TGTGCCAGCAGTGAACGAAGGGACTTTGGGACTAGCGGGAGCGCAGATACGCAGTATTTT. Its translation is CASSERRDFGTSGSADTQYF.

This clone came up a few times. The chain has TRBV30 and TRBJ1-5; D is ambiguous. Germline CDR1 is GTSNPN and CDR2 is SVGIG (reference sequence). Trimming left V 2 bases short and J 1 base short, with 6 bases between. The CDR3 is 13 amino acids. CDR3 DNA: TGTGCCTGGAGTCCAGTAAGCAATCAGCCCCAGCATTTT. It translates to CAWSPVSNQPQHF.

The chain links TRBV23-1 to TRBJ1-5, with 7 bases matching TRBD1. TRBV23-1 is identified as an open reading frame with a role that is uncertain. This CDR3 is 14 amino acids long. Unmatched junction bases numbered 4, after V lost 8 bases and J lost 0 bases. This CDR3 reads CASGQVYSNQPQHF. The CDR3 coding sequence is TGCGCCAGCGGACAGGTTTATAGCAATCAGCCCCAGCATTTT.

The genes are TRBV29-1 and TRBJ1-1, with D possibly being TRBD1 (5 bases). Trimming shortened V by 6 bases and J by 2 bases, and 16 bases separated the two germline ends. The length of the CDR3 is 14 residues. Germline assignment: CDR1 SQVTM and CDR2 ANQGSEA. Written as DNA, the CDR3 is TGCAGCGTAGCTACACCGACAGACAACACTGAAGCTTTCTTT. This translates into CSVATPTDNTEAFF.

The rearrangement joins TRBV6-6 to TRBJ1-2, with 8 nucleotides matching TRBD1. CDR3 length: 13 amino acids. The trim removed 4 bases at V and 4 bases at J, leaving 2 bases unmatched. CDR1 is MNHNY and CDR2 is SVGAGI in the germline V gene (reference sequence). The CDR3 loop is CASSSGQGYGYTF. CDR3 sequence (DNA): TGTGCCAGCAGTTCCGGACAGGGCTATGGCTACACCTTC.

The genes are TRBV2 and TRBJ2-3; 12 nucleotides match TRBD2. The CDR3 runs to 15 residues. V was pared by 5 bases and J by 3 bases, with 3 bases of the junction left unmatched. Germline V CDR1 and CDR2: SNHLY, FYNNEI. Written as DNA, the CDR3 is TGTGCCAGCAGTCCTACTAGCGGGAGGACAGATACGCAGTATTTT. Translated, it gives CASSPTSGRTDTQYF.

This sequence joins TRBV6-5 and TRBJ2-1; D gene unclear. Germline-derived CDR1 and CDR2 are MNHEY and SVGAGI. The CDR3 totals 14 residues. V shed 5 bases and J shed 9 bases, with 17 bases lying between them. This CDR3 reads CASSATIPAGEQFF. The CDR3 bases are TGTGCCAGCAGTGCAACAATACCAGCCGGTGAGCAGTTCTTC.

V and J are TRBV30 and TRBJ2-5, with 8 bases fitting TRBD2. The CDR3 covers 13 residues. From germline, CDR1 is GTSNPN and CDR2 SVGIG (reference sequence). The V and J ends lost 1 base and 5 bases, in that order; junction bases with no gene match: 3. The CDR3 bases are TGTGCCTGGAGTGCGGGAGGGGACGAGACCCAGTACTTC. The encoded protein is CAWSAGGDETQYF.

The chain recombines TRBV7-2 with TRBJ2-1; 11 bases fit TRBD2. Germline V CDR1 and CDR2: SGHTA, FQGNSA. Germline trimming cut 4 bases from V and 6 bases from J; bases unmatched to any gene: 14. The CDR3 spans 18 residues. For the CDR3, the DNA is TGTGCCAGCAGCTCGGGACTAGCGGACAACCCTTCGGCCAATGAGCAGTTCTTC. Its protein product is CASSSGLADNPSANEQFF.

The chain combines TRBV11-2 with TRBJ2-7; D is ambiguous. The V end was cut by 1 base, the J end by 2 bases, with 12 bases between. Germline V gene data show CDR1 as SGHAT and CDR2 as FQNNGV. The CDR3 runs to 15 residues. The CDR3 region has the DNA TGTGCCAGCAGCTTAGTATCGCGGTTTACCTACGAGCAGTACTTC. Amino acid sequence: CASSLVSRFTYEQYF.

The CDR3 DNA reads as TGTGCCAGCAGTTTTGGCGGGAGTAGCTACGAGCAGTACTTC. The encoded protein is CASSFGGSSYEQYF. The rearrangement links TRBV28 to TRBJ2-7, with 7 bases matching TRBD2. The V gene's germline CDR1 is MDHEN and CDR2 SYDVKM. This CDR3 has 14 residues. The V and J ends lost 3 bases and 3 bases, in that order; junction bases with no gene match: 5.

The genes are TRBV5-1 and TRBJ2-3, with D uncertain. The CDR3 is made up of 15 amino acids. V was clipped by 0 bases and J by 0 bases, with 8 bases between them. Germline V gene lookup returns CDR1 SGHRS and CDR2 YFSETQ. CDR3 region: CASSLATLSTDTQYF. Written as DNA, the CDR3 is TGCGCCAGCAGCTTGGCCACATTAAGCACAGATACGCAGTATTTT.

Turning to this clone: The junction does not match germline at one end; this may be a read error. V is TRBV15 and J is TRBJ1-2; D is unclear. The CDR3 contains 12 residues. Germline-derived CDR1 and CDR2 are LNHNV and YYDKDF (reference sequence). CDR3 amino acids: CATSRDLEREVF. The CDR3 region has the DNA TGTGCCACCAGCAGAGATCTCGAGAGGGAAGTTTTC. The whole variable domain, filled in from reference TRBV15 and TRBJ1-2, reads DAMVIQNPRYQVTQFGKPVTLSCSQTLNHNVMYWYQQKSSQAPKLLFHYYDKDFNNEADTPDNFQSRRPNTSFCFLDIRSPGLGDTAMYLCATSRDLEREVFGSGTRLTVV.

This chain links TRBV14 with TRBJ1-2; TRBD1 might be the D (6 bases). The germline CDR1 and CDR2 sequences are SGHDN and FVKESK. The V end lost 4 bases, the J end lost 8 bases, and 14 bases lay between the germline ends. The CDR3 covers 13 residues. The CDR3 sequence: CASSRSQGSGYTF. The CDR3 region has the DNA TGTGCCAGCAGCCGTTCACAGGGTAGCGGCTACACCTTC. Full variable domain (rest looked up from reference TRBV14 and TRBJ1-2): EAGVTQFPSHSVIEKGQTVTLRCDPISGHDNLYWYRRVMGKEIKFLLHFVKESKQDESGMPNNRFLAERTGGTYSTLKVQPAELEDSGVYFCASSRSQGSGYTFGSGTRLTVV.

This clone showed up just once. The chain has TRBV7-2 and TRBJ2-1; no firm D call. Trimming pared 3 bases from V and 3 bases from J, leaving 6 bases between. This CDR3 region has 13 residues. CDR1 is SGHTA, CDR2 FQGNSA, per germline. The CDR3: CASSLGIYNEQFF. CDR3 sequence (DNA): TGTGCCAGCAGCTTGGGGATCTACAATGAGCAGTTCTTC.